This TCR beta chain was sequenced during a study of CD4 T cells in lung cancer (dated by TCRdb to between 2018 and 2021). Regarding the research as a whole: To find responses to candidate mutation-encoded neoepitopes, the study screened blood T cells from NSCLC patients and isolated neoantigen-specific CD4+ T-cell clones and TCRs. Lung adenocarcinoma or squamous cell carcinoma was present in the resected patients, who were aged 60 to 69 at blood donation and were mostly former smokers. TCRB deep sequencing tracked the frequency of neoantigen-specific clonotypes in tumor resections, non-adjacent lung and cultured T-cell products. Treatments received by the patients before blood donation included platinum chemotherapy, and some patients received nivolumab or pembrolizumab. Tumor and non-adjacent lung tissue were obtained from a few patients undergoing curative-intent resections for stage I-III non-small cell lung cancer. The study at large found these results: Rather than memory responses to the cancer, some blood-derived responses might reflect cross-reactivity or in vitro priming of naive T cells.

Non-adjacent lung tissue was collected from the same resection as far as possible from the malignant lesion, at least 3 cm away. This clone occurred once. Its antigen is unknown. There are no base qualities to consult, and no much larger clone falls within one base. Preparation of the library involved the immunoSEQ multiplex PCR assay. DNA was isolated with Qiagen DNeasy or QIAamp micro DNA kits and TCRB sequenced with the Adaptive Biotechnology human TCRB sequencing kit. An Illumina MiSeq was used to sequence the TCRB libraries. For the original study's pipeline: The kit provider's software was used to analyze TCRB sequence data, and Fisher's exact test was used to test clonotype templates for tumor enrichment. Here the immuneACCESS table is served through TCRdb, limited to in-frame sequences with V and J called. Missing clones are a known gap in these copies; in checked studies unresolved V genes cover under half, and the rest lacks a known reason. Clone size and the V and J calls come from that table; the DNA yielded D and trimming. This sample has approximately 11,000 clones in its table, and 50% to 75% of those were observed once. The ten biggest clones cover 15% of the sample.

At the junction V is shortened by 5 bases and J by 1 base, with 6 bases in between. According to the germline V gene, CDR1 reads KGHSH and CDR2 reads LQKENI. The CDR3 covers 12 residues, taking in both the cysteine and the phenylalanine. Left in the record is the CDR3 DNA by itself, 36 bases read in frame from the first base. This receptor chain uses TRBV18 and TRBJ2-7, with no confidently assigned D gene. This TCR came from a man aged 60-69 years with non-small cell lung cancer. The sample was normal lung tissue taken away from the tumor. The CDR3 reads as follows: CASSSLSYEQYF. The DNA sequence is TGTGCCAGCTCATCCCTGTCCTACGAGCAGTACTTC.